The T cell receptor beta chain described here comes from a study of T cell repertoires in ileal Crohn's disease. Broader study findings: Clonality above 26.8% at surgery always came with endoscopic recurrence. Active smokers at surgery had more clonal expansions than non-smokers.

Remarks on this clone: Its cognate antigen is unknown.

Repertoires were generated with immunoSEQ multiplex PCR, while TCRdb's copy carries only in-frame clones and drops some. The sample lists fewer than 15,000 clones; 80% to 90% were seen once. Time point here: neoterminal ileum biopsy at postoperative endoscopy, about 6 months after surgery. Trimming cost V 5 bases and J 7 bases, with 15 bases left between them. The V gene's germline CDR1 is SGHDT and CDR2 YYEEEE. This CDR3 is built from 13 residues. The material sequenced was ileal tissue. The gene calls are TRBV5-6 and TRBJ2-5, with TRBD2 as a possible D gene (5 bases). This TCR derives from an adult with Crohn's disease. The CDR3 sequence: CASRAAVGGTQYF. Written as DNA, the CDR3 is TGTGCCAGCAGGGCAGCTGTCGGAGGGACCCAGTACTTC.